These T cell receptor beta chains were read from a single sample in a study of response to subunit inactivated influenza vaccine. TCRdb re-analysed the RT-PCR reads in MiXCR, keeping a single row per CDR3 protein. Of under 550,000 distinct CDR3 sequences in the sample, about 8% were seen once. Sequenced here: PBMCs from blood, sampled less than 30 months after vaccination. Every receptor here comes from a man between 50 and 75 years old who received an inactivated influenza vaccine. Each CDR3 is given with its conserved first and last residue. D genes are given only for firm matches. Size is stated for part of the rows, as once, few or many counts, or as a class when the clone is expanded.

d_gene: TRBD2; j_gene: TRBJ2-3; v_gene: TRBV20-1; abundance: -; CDR3aa: CSAQKPGLAGEEEGTDTQYF; CDR3nt: TGCAGTGCCCAGAAGCCGGGACTAGCGGGAGAGGAAGAGGGCACAGATACGCAGTATTTT
d_gene: -; j_gene: TRBJ1-1; v_gene: TRBV27; abundance: many; CDR3aa: CASSSTWNTEAFF; CDR3nt: TGTGCCAGCAGTTCTACATGGAACACTGAAGCTTTCTTT
d_gene: TRBD1; j_gene: TRBJ2-3; v_gene: TRBV29-1; abundance: many; CDR3aa: CSVSTGGFTDTQYF; CDR3nt: TGCAGCGTCTCGACAGGGGGCTTCACAGATACGCAGTATTTT
d_gene: -; j_gene: TRBJ2-5; v_gene: TRBV12-3/TRBV12-4; abundance: few; CDR3aa: CASSWATETQYF; CDR3nt: TGTGCCAGCAGTTGGGCAACGGAGACCCAGTACTTC
d_gene: TRBD2; j_gene: TRBJ2-7; v_gene: TRBV20-1; abundance: few; CDR3aa: CSASAGLGSYEQYF; CDR3nt: TGCAGTGCTTCCGCGGGACTAGGATCCTACGAGCAGTACTTC
d_gene: TRBD1; j_gene: TRBJ2-3; v_gene: TRBV20-1; abundance: few; CDR3aa: CSARASNRGRADTQYF; CDR3nt: TGCAGTGCTAGAGCCTCTAACAGGGGGCGCGCAGATACGCAGTATTTT
d_gene: -; j_gene: TRBJ2-1; v_gene: TRBV6-1; abundance: few; CDR3aa: CASSEGGGWQFF; CDR3nt: TGTGCCAGCAGTGAAGGTGGGGGCTGGCAGTTCTTC
d_gene: TRBD2; j_gene: TRBJ2-7; v_gene: TRBV19; abundance: -; CDR3aa: CASSIQAGDNYEQYF; CDR3nt: TGTGCCAGTAGTATCCAAGCGGGAGATAACTACGAGCAGTACTTC
d_gene: -; j_gene: TRBJ2-7; v_gene: TRBV21-1; abundance: few; CDR3aa: CASSNPASGRLCYEQYF; CDR3nt: TGTGCCAGCAGCAATCCGGCTAGCGGGAGATTATGCTACGAGCAGTACTTC
d_gene: -; j_gene: TRBJ2-1; v_gene: TRBV2; abundance: -; CDR3aa: CASSPHQESPQFF; CDR3nt: TGTGCCAGCAGCCCACACCAGGAAAGTCCGCAGTTCTTC
d_gene: -; j_gene: TRBJ2-3; v_gene: TRBV4-2; abundance: -; CDR3aa: CASSQDGRADTQYF; CDR3nt: TGTGCCAGCAGCCAAGATGGGAGAGCAGATACGCAGTATTTT
d_gene: TRBD1; j_gene: TRBJ2-4; v_gene: TRBV3-1; abundance: -; CDR3aa: CASSRQGAQNIQYF; CDR3nt: TGTGCCAGCAGCCGACAGGGGGCTCAAAACATTCAGTACTTC
d_gene: -; j_gene: TRBJ2-1; v_gene: TRBV7-3; abundance: many; CDR3aa: CASSLGWGSYNEQFF; CDR3nt: TGTGCCAGCAGCTTAGGGTGGGGATCCTACAATGAGCAGTTCTTC
d_gene: -; j_gene: TRBJ2-1; v_gene: TRBV10-3; abundance: -; CDR3aa: CAISESVRTEQFF; CDR3nt: TGTGCCATCAGTGAGTCGGTCCGGACTGAGCAGTTCTTC
d_gene: TRBD1; j_gene: TRBJ2-2; v_gene: TRBV5-1; abundance: many; CDR3aa: CASSPGTGLNTGELFF; CDR3nt: TGCGCCAGCAGCCCAGGGACAGGGCTGAACACCGGGGAGCTGTTTTTT
d_gene: -; j_gene: TRBJ1-2; v_gene: TRBV11-2; abundance: few; CDR3aa: CASSLVGLGDYGYTF; CDR3nt: TGTGCCAGCAGCTTAGTGGGCTTAGGGGACTATGGCTACACCTTC
d_gene: -; j_gene: TRBJ2-1; v_gene: TRBV20-1; abundance: few; CDR3aa: CSAALQVGYNEQFF; CDR3nt: TGCAGTGCCGCACTGCAGGTTGGATACAATGAGCAGTTCTTC
d_gene: TRBD1; j_gene: TRBJ1-5; v_gene: TRBV20-1; abundance: many; CDR3aa: CSVTPPGGHQPQHF; CDR3nt: TGCAGTGTTACTCCCCCAGGGGGCCATCAGCCCCAGCATTTT
d_gene: -; j_gene: TRBJ2-3; v_gene: TRBV20-1; abundance: few; CDR3aa: CSARDSRAPTDTQYF; CDR3nt: TGCAGTGCTAGAGATTCGCGGGCTCCCACAGATACGCAGTATTTT
d_gene: -; j_gene: TRBJ1-5; v_gene: TRBV20-1; abundance: many; CDR3aa: CSASLAVGQPQHF; CDR3nt: TGCAGTGCTAGTTTGGCAGTTGGCCAGCCCCAGCATTTT
d_gene: -; j_gene: TRBJ2-3; v_gene: TRBV20-1; abundance: few; CDR3aa: CSARGVWGADTQYF; CDR3nt: TGCAGTGCTAGAGGGGTTTGGGGTGCAGATACGCAGTATTTT
d_gene: TRBD1; j_gene: TRBJ2-1; v_gene: TRBV7-9; abundance: -; CDR3aa: CASSSSGTGPYNEQFF; CDR3nt: TGTGCCAGCTCAAGCTCCGGGACAGGGCCCTACAATGAGCAGTTCTTC
d_gene: TRBD2; j_gene: TRBJ2-3; v_gene: TRBV7-2; abundance: -; CDR3aa: CASSYGTSGVVDTQYF; CDR3nt: TGTGCCAGCAGCTACGGGACTAGCGGGGTGGTAGATACGCAGTATTTT
d_gene: -; j_gene: TRBJ2-6; v_gene: TRBV5-1; abundance: few; CDR3aa: CASREEANVLTF; CDR3nt: TGCGCCAGCAGGGAGGAGGCCAACGTCCTGACTTTC
d_gene: TRBD1; j_gene: TRBJ1-1; v_gene: TRBV12-3/TRBV12-4; abundance: many; CDR3aa: CASSFRGAGGAVTEAFF; CDR3nt: TGTGCCAGCAGTTTTAGAGGGGCAGGGGGGGCGGTAACTGAAGCTTTCTTT
d_gene: TRBD2; j_gene: TRBJ2-1; v_gene: TRBV11-1; abundance: many; CDR3aa: CASSFYGTSGGVYNEQFF; CDR3nt: TGTGCCAGCAGCTTTTACGGGACTAGCGGCGGGGTTTACAATGAGCAGTTCTTC
d_gene: -; j_gene: TRBJ1-1; v_gene: TRBV4-1; abundance: few; CDR3aa: CASSPPQGLGDTEAFF; CDR3nt: TGCGCCAGCAGCCCTCCACAGGGTCTTGGGGACACTGAAGCTTTCTTT
d_gene: TRBD2; j_gene: TRBJ2-1; v_gene: TRBV11-1; abundance: -; CDR3aa: CASSLKLGLAGGSSYNEQFF; CDR3nt: TGTGCCAGCAGCCTAAAACTGGGACTAGCGGGAGGCTCCTCCTACAATGAGCAGTTCTTC
d_gene: -; j_gene: TRBJ2-7; v_gene: TRBV6-1; abundance: -; CDR3aa: CASAQGGVHEQYF; CDR3nt: TGTGCCAGCGCGCAAGGAGGGGTCCACGAGCAGTACTTC
d_gene: TRBD1; j_gene: TRBJ2-7; v_gene: TRBV7-2; abundance: many; CDR3aa: CASSFDRAYEQYF; CDR3nt: TGTGCCAGCAGCTTCGACAGGGCCTACGAGCAGTACTTC
d_gene: -; j_gene: TRBJ1-5; v_gene: TRBV20-1; abundance: -; CDR3aa: CSARPQRTLRGNQPQHF; CDR3nt: TGCAGTGCTAGACCACAGAGGACATTAAGGGGCAATCAGCCCCAGCATTTT
d_gene: TRBD1; j_gene: TRBJ1-1; v_gene: TRBV7-2; abundance: -; CDR3aa: CASSPRTGGFEAFF; CDR3nt: TGTGCCAGCAGCCCGCGGACAGGGGGCTTTGAAGCTTTCTTT
d_gene: TRBD1; j_gene: TRBJ1-2; v_gene: TRBV6-1; abundance: many; CDR3aa: CASRDPQGAKVGYTF; CDR3nt: TGTGCCAGCAGGGACCCACAGGGGGCCAAGGTCGGCTACACCTTC
d_gene: TRBD2; j_gene: TRBJ2-1; v_gene: TRBV20-1; abundance: few; CDR3aa: CSASLAGAYNEQFF; CDR3nt: TGCAGTGCTAGCCTAGCGGGAGCCTACAATGAGCAGTTCTTC
d_gene: -; j_gene: TRBJ1-1; v_gene: TRBV30; abundance: -; CDR3aa: CAWSVHRAISAFF; CDR3nt: TGTGCCTGGAGTGTACACAGGGCGATTTCAGCTTTCTTT
d_gene: -; j_gene: TRBJ2-3; v_gene: TRBV7-2; abundance: few; CDR3aa: CASSLGHVKDTQYF; CDR3nt: TGTGCCAGCAGCTTGGGACACGTTAAAGATACGCAGTATTTT
d_gene: -; j_gene: TRBJ2-2; v_gene: TRBV7-3; abundance: once; CDR3aa: CASSLAPTSTGELFF; CDR3nt: TGTGCCAGCAGCCTAGCTCCTACGAGCACCGGGGAGCTGTTTTTT
d_gene: -; j_gene: TRBJ2-3; v_gene: TRBV20-1; abundance: -; CDR3aa: CSARVADSTDTQYF; CDR3nt: TGCAGTGCTAGAGTGGCGGACTCTACAGATACGCAGTATTTT